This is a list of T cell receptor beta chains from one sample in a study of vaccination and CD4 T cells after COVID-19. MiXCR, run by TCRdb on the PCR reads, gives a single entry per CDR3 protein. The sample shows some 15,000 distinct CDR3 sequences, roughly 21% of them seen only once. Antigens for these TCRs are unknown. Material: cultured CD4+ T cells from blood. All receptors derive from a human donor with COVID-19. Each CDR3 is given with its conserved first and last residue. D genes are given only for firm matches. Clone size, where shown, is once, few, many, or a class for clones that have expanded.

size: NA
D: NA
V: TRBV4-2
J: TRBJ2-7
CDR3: CASSQGQGTYEQYF
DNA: TGTGCCAGCAGCCAAGGGCAGGGCACCTACGAGCAGTACTTC

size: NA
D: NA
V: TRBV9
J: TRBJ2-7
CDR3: CASGSEQYF
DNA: TGTGCCAGCGGGTCTGAGCAGTACTTC

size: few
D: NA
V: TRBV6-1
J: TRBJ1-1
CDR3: CASSVRNTEAFF
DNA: TGTGCCAGCAGTGTCAGGAACACTGAAGCTTTCTTT

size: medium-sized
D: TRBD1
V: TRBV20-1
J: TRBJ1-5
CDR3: CSARERTGFQPQHF
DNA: TGCAGTGCTAGAGAAAGGACAGGGTTTCAGCCCCAGCATTTT

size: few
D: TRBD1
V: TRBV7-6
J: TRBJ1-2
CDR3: CASSAQGSLDYGYTF
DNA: TGTGCCAGCAGCGCACAGGGGAGTTTAGACTATGGCTACACCTTC

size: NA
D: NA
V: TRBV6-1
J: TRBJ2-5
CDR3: CASSEGVRQDQETQYF
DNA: TGTGCCAGCAGTGAAGGAGTTCGGCAAGACCAAGAGACCCAGTACTTC

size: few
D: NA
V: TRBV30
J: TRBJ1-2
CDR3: CAWSEMWGSRTGYGYTF
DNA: TGTGCCTGGAGTGAAATGTGGGGCAGCCGAACGGGGTATGGCTACACCTTC

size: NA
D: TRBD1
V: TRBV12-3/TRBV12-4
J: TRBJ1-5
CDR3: CASSRDRGDQPQHF
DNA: TGTGCCAGCAGCCGGGACAGGGGAGATCAGCCCCAGCATTTT

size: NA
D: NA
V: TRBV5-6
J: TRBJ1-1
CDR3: CASSFVRNTEAFF
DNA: TGTGCCAGCAGCTTTGTTAGGAACACTGAAGCTTTCTTT

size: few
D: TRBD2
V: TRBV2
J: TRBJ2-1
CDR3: CASRAGVAGGLRQQFF
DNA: TGTGCCAGCAGGGCCGGGGTAGCGGGGGGGCTTCGACAGCAGTTCTTC

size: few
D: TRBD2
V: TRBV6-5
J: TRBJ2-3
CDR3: CASSYFGTSGDTQYF
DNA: TGTGCCAGCAGTTACTTCGGGACTAGCGGGGATACGCAGTATTTT

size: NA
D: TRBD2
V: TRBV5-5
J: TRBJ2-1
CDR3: CASSLLAGDVHEQFF
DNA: TGTGCCAGCAGCTTACTAGCGGGGGACGTCCATGAGCAGTTCTTC

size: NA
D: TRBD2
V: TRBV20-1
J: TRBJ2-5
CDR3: CSARGGGLGVQETQYF
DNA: TGCAGTGCTAGAGGGGGGGGGTTAGGCGTCCAAGAGACCCAGTACTTC

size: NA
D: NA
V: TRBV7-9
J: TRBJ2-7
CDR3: CASSAQESGQYF
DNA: TGTGCCAGCAGCGCCCAAGAAAGTGGGCAGTACTTC

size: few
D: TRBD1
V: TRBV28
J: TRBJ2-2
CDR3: CASRDNRGSTGELFF
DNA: TGTGCCAGCAGGGACAACAGGGGGAGCACCGGGGAGCTGTTTTTT

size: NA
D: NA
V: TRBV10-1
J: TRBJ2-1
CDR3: CASSDRKSSYNEQFF
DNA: TGCGCCAGCAGTGACCGAAAGAGCTCCTACAATGAGCAGTTCTTC

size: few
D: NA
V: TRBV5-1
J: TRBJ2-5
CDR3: CASRSGGFGAQETQYF
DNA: TGCGCCAGCAGGAGTGGAGGATTCGGGGCCCAAGAGACCCAGTACTTC

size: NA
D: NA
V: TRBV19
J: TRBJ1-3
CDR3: CASSIGGFSGNTIYF
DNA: TGTGCCAGTAGTATTGGGGGCTTCTCTGGAAACACCATATATTTT

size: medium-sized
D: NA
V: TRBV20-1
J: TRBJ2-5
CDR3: CSARIRAETQYF
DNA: TGCAGTGCTAGAATCCGGGCGGAGACCCAGTACTTC

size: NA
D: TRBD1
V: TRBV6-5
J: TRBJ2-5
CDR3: CASSLTGPRETQYF
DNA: TGTGCCAGCAGTTTGACAGGGCCTCGGGAGACCCAGTACTTC

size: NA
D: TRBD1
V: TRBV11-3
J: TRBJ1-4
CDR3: CASSLQGQGSEKLFF
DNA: TGTGCCAGCAGCCTCCAGGGACAGGGAAGCGAAAAACTGTTTTTT

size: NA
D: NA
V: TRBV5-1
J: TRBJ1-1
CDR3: CASSLTEMNTEAFF
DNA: TGCGCCAGCAGCTTGACCGAGATGAACACTGAAGCTTTCTTT

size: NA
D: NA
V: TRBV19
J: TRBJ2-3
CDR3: CASVATTDTQYF
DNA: TGTGCCAGTGTGGCCACCACAGATACGCAGTATTTT

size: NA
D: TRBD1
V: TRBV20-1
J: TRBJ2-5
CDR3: CSARPGQGLRETQYF
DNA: TGCAGTGCTAGACCGGGACAGGGGTTGAGAGAGACCCAGTACTTC

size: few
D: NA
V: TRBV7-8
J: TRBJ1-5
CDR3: CASSSRQVSNQPQHF
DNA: TGTGCCAGCAGCTCCAGACAGGTTAGCAATCAGCCCCAGCATTTT

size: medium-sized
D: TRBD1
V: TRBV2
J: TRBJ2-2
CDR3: CASNDREGTGELFF
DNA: TGTGCCAGCAACGACAGGGAAGGGACCGGGGAGCTGTTTTTT

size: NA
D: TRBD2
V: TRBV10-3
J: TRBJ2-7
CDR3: CAISESLAGDKSYEQYF
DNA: TGTGCCATCAGTGAGTCGTTAGCGGGGGATAAATCCTACGAGCAGTACTTC

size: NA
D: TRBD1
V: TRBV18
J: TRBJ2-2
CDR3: CASSQQGANTGELFF
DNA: TGTGCCAGCTCACAACAGGGGGCGAACACCGGGGAGCTGTTTTTT

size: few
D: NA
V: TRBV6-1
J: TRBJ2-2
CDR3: CATRGGAGELFF
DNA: TGTGCCACCCGAGGAGGCGCCGGGGAGCTGTTTTTT

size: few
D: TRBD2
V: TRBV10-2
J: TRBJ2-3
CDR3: CASSGLAGGPDTQYF
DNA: TGCGCCAGCAGCGGACTAGCGGGGGGGCCAGATACGCAGTATTTT

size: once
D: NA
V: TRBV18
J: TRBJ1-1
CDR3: CASSPAEGYTEAFF
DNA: TGTGCCAGCTCACCAGCTGAGGGCTACACTGAAGCTTTCTTT

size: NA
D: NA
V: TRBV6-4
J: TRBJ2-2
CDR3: CAGSDVPTGELFF
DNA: TGTGCCGGCAGTGACGTGCCGACCGGGGAGCTGTTTTTT

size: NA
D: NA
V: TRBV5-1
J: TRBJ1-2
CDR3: CASSYQGDAYGYTF
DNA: TGCGCCAGCAGCTACCAAGGGGATGCCTATGGCTACACCTTC

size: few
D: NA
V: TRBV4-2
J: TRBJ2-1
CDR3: CASGVGGLNHEQFF
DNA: TGTGCCAGCGGAGTGGGGGGCCTGAATCATGAGCAGTTCTTC

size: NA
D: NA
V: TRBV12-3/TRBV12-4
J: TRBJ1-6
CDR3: CASSAPPGDNSPLHF
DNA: TGTGCCAGCAGTGCCCCGCCCGGGGATAATTCACCCCTCCACTTT

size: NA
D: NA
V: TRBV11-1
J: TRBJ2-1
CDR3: CASSPPPTNQEQFF
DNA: TGTGCCAGCAGCCCGCCGCCGACAAACCAGGAGCAGTTCTTC

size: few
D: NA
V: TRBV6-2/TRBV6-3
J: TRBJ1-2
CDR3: CVTQGPDYGYTF
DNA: TGTGTCACACAGGGCCCGGACTATGGCTACACCTTC

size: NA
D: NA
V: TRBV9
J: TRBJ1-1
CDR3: CASSQGQGSTEAFF
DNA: TGTGCCAGCAGCCAGGGGCAGGGGAGTACTGAAGCTTTCTTT

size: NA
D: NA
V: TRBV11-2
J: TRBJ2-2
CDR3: CASSFPSRVTGELFF
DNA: TGTGCCAGCAGCTTCCCGAGTCGGGTGACCGGGGAGCTGTTTTTT

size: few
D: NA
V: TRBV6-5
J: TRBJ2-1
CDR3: CASSYGGGLYNEQFF
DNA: TGTGCCAGCAGTTATGGTGGGGGCCTTTACAATGAGCAGTTCTTC

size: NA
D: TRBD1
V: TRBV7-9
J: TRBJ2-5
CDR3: CASSMGQVGETQYF
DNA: TGTGCCAGCAGCATGGGACAGGTGGGAGAGACCCAGTACTTC

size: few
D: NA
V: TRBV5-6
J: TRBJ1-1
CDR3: CASSLPGVDTEAFF
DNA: TGTGCCAGCAGCTTGCCCGGCGTTGACACTGAAGCTTTCTTT

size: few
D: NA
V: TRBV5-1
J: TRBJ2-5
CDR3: CASSWGRGSETQYF
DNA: TGCGCCAGCAGCTGGGGACGTGGCTCCGAGACCCAGTACTTC

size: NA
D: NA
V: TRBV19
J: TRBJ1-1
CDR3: CASSTRVEAFF
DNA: TGTGCCAGTAGTACAAGGGTTGAAGCTTTCTTT

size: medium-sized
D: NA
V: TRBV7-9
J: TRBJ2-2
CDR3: CASSLVRISTGELFF
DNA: TGTGCCAGCAGCTTAGTGCGGATCTCCACCGGGGAGCTGTTTTTT

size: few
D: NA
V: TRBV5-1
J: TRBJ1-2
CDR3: CASSLQGLGNYGYTF
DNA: TGCGCCAGCAGCTTGCAGGGGTTGGGTAACTATGGCTACACCTTC

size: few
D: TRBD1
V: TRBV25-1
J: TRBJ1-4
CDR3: CASSPRTGNFVF
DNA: TGTGCCAGCAGTCCTCGGACAGGCAATTTCGTTTTT